One sample yielded the 21 T cell receptor beta chains listed below, sequenced in a study of regulatory T cells in long-lasting Graves disease. CDR3 regions were amplified by Arm-PCR using iRepertoire HTBI primers to build TCR beta libraries. TCRdb passed the multiplex PCR reads through MiXCR, listing each CDR3 protein once. This sample has about 420,000 distinct CDR3 sequences; roughly 15% occur once, and the top ten carry under 30%. Documented time point: newly diagnosed GD, antithyroid drugs for less than 3 months. The TCR library used RNA extracted from PBMCs. These same data were also listed under a study on T cells in Graves' hyperthyroidism and ophthalmopathy.

Specimen: peripheral blood mononuclear cells (PBMCs), collected at new diagnosis, from a patient treated with antithyroid drugs. These receptor sequences come from a woman under 30 with Graves disease.

This clonotype was found many times. The V gene is TRBV20-1, the J gene TRBJ2-7, with 14 positions matching TRBD2. This CDR3 has 14 residues. Trimming at V came to 6 bases and at J to 4 bases, leaving 5 bases not matched to a gene. Germline lookup yields CDR1 DFQATT and CDR2 SNEGSKA (reference sequence). The CDR3 DNA reads TGCAGTGCGACTAGCGGGAGGGATTATTACGAGCAGTACTTC. Translation: CSATSGRDYYEQYF.

This clonotype was picked up many times. The chain joins TRBV29-1 to TRBJ2-3; TRBD1 or TRBD2 may be the D gene (5 bases each). This CDR3 comprises 13 residues. Germline-derived CDR1 and CDR2 are SQVTM and ANQGSEA. Trimming stripped 5 bases from V and 4 bases from J, with 13 bases between. This chain's CDR3 is CSVWLGTSDTQYF. The CDR3 DNA sequence: TGCAGCGTTTGGCTGGGGACCTCAGATACGCAGTATTTT.

This clonotype occurred many times. V is TRBV30 and J is TRBJ1-3; no firm D call. The CDR3 totals 12 residues. Looked up from germline, CDR1 is GTSNPN and CDR2 is SVGIG (reference sequence). Trimming cost V 0 bases and J 4 bases, with 4 bases left between them. In DNA, the CDR3 is TGTGCCTGGAGTGTAAGGGGAAACACCATATATTTT. Amino acids: CAWSVRGNTIYF.

The V gene is TRBV11-2, the J gene TRBJ2-7; D may match TRBD1 or TRBD2 (5 bases each). V shed 5 bases and J shed 3 bases, with 14 bases lying between them. The CDR3 has 14 amino acids. Germline CDR1 SGHAT, CDR2 FQNNGV. The chain's CDR3 is CASSPGLGDYEQYF. The CDR3 bases are TGTGCCAGCAGCCCCGGACTGGGGGACTACGAGCAGTACTTC.

In its sample, this clonotype was seen many times. V gene TRBV27 combines with J gene TRBJ2-3; 8 bases are shared with TRBD2. This CDR3 has 16 residues. Trimming at V came to 5 bases and at J to 0 bases, leaving 7 bases not matched to a gene. CDR1 and CDR2 from the germline V gene are MNHEY and SMNVEV (reference sequence). The CDR3 is CASSDIWTSSTDTQYF. The DNA for the CDR3 is TGTGCCAGCAGTGACATTTGGACTAGCAGCACAGATACGCAGTATTTT.

V is TRBV6-1 and J is TRBJ2-5; 9 nucleotides agree with TRBD1. Germline CDR1 reads MNHNS; CDR2 reads SASEGT. The length of the CDR3 is 16 residues. V was clipped by 6 bases and J by 3 bases; unmatched bases: 11. The CDR3 coding sequence is TGTGCCAGCAGGACCCTGACAGGGGGGGGGAAAGAGACCCAGTACTTC. Its translation: CASRTLTGGGKETQYF.

Ten or more counts support this clonotype. The chain recombines TRBV5-1 with TRBJ1-1; TRBD1 is a possible D gene (5 bases). Per the germline V gene, CDR1 is SGHRS and CDR2 is YFSETQ. The V end lost 0 bases, the J end lost 3 bases, and 18 bases lay between the germline ends. This CDR3 region has 17 residues. The CDR3 sequence is CASSLEGTPEWHTEAFF. The CDR3 DNA is TGCGCCAGCAGCTTGGAAGGGACTCCCGAATGGCACACTGAAGCTTTCTTT.

The table lists this clonotype with many counts. This sequence joins TRBV6-5 and TRBJ2-7; D unclear. In germline, CDR1 is MNHEY, CDR2 SVGAGI. The germline V and J ends were trimmed by 2 bases and 3 bases, with 8 bases remaining between them. The CDR3 is made up of 13 amino acids. DNA of the CDR3: TGTGCCAGCAGTTACCCAGACATCTACGAGCAGTACTTC. It is translated as CASSYPDIYEQYF.

The chain couples TRBV27 to TRBJ2-3; D is unresolved. The CDR3 loop spans 15 amino acids. Deletions cut 6 bases from V and 0 bases from J, with 13 bases between. Germline V gene sequence: CDR1 MNHEY, CDR2 SMNVEV (reference sequence). The CDR3 is CASSLSPTSTDTQYF. DNA of the CDR3: TGTGCCAGCAGCCTTTCTCCTACTAGCACAGATACGCAGTATTTT.

V is TRBV20-1 and J is TRBJ2-2, with a weak D call TRBD1 (6 bases). This CDR3 is built from 15 residues. Trimming shortened V by 4 bases and J by 0 bases, and 12 bases separated the two germline ends. CDR1 DFQATT and CDR2 SNEGSKA come from the germline V gene (reference sequence). The CDR3 sequence: CSAISSGANTGELFF. As DNA, the CDR3 is TGCAGTGCTATCTCTTCAGGGGCGAACACCGGGGAGCTGTTTTTT.

The gene calls are TRBV6-2 or TRBV6-3 and TRBJ2-1; D is undetermined. This CDR3 is 15 amino acids long. Looked up from germline, CDR1 is MNHEY and CDR2 is SVGEGT. V lost 7 bases to trimming and J lost 6 bases, with 19 bases between them. CDR3 amino acids: CASTDEGLGGNEQFF. In DNA form, the CDR3 reads TGTGCCAGCACCGACGAAGGGTTAGGCGGCAATGAGCAGTTCTTC.

The V and J genes are TRBV25-1 and TRBJ1-1, with a tentative D call TRBD1 (5 bases). Germline loops: CDR1 MGHDK, CDR2 SYGVNS. V gave up 8 bases and J gave up 1 base, with 17 bases separating them. CDR3 length equals 15 residues. Written as DNA, the CDR3 is TGTGCCAGCCCCGGGACCAACAAGGGGAACACTGAAGCTTTCTTT. Protein: CASPGTNKGNTEAFF.

This clonotype has just a few counts. J is TRBJ1-4 and V is TRBV30, with D unclear. The CDR3 extends over 16 amino acids. Germline CDR1 reads GTSNPN; CDR2 reads SVGIG (reference sequence). Trimming removed 1 base from V and 4 bases from J, with 16 bases in between. CDR3 nucleotide sequence: TGTGCCTGGAGTGGGTTATCGGCGAACCATAATGAAAAACTGTTTTTT. Encoded protein: CAWSGLSANHNEKLFF.

The chain couples TRBV11-2 to TRBJ1-6; D remains unclear. Germline CDR1 reads SGHAT; CDR2 reads FQNNGV. This CDR3 spans 18 amino acids. V was trimmed by 0 bases and J by 0 bases, leaving 12 bases between them. CDR3 bases: TGTGCCAGCAGCTTAGATGAGGTACAGAGCTCCTATAATTCACCCCTCCACTTT. Translated: CASSLDEVQSSYNSPLHF.

This clonotype occurred many times. The chain combines TRBV27 with TRBJ2-5; D gene unclear. The germline CDR1 and CDR2 sequences are MNHEY and SMNVEV (reference sequence). The CDR3 consists of 16 residues. Trimming cost V 0 bases and J 5 bases, with 16 bases left between them. CDR3 loop: CASSLSRSTHLETQYF. CDR3 bases: TGTGCCAGCAGTTTATCCCGGTCTACCCATTTGGAGACCCAGTACTTC.

This clonotype appeared once. The chain joins TRBV15 to TRBJ2-3, with a tentative D call TRBD2 (6 bases). CDR1 is LNHNV, CDR2 YYDKDF, per germline (reference sequence). This CDR3 comprises 16 residues. V was trimmed by 11 bases and J by 4 bases, leaving 25 bases between them. The CDR3 loop reads CAAGGESGTEADTQYF. The CDR3 DNA reads TGTGCCGCCGGAGGGGAGTCGGGGACCGAGGCAGATACGCAGTATTTT.

The chain couples TRBV12-3 or TRBV12-4 to TRBJ2-5; 7 bases agree with TRBD2. This CDR3 contains 16 residues. V shed 1 base and J 2 bases; nucleotides not matched to a gene: 7. CDR3 bases: TGTGCCAGCAGTTTAGTCAGCGGGGCCAGGCAAGAGACCCAGTACTTC. It yields the protein CASSLVSGARQETQYF.

This clonotype was found many times. CDR3 protein: CASSPSTDTQYF. CDR3 nucleotides: TGTGCCAGCAGCCCTAGCACAGATACGCAGTATTTT. The chain links TRBV18 to TRBJ2-3; D gene uncertain. There are 12 residues in the CDR3. V lost 8 bases to trimming and J lost 0 bases, with 6 bases between them. CDR1 is KGHSH, CDR2 LQKENI, per germline.

A few counts support this clonotype. The chain uses TRBV5-4 and TRBJ1-1; the match to TRBD1 covers 8 bases. This CDR3 spans 14 amino acids. From germline, CDR1 is SGHNT and CDR2 YYREEE (reference sequence). Trimming cost V 6 bases and J 1 base; bases outside gene matches: 5. In DNA, the CDR3 is TGTGCCAGCACCCTCGGGACAGGGAACACTGAAGCTTTCTTT. Protein product: CASTLGTGNTEAFF.

This clonotype has ten or more counts. This chain links TRBV20-1 with TRBJ2-7; maybe TRBD2 (5 bases). Germline V gives CDR1 DFQATT, CDR2 SNEGSKA (reference sequence). This CDR3 contains 15 residues. V lost 0 bases and J lost 2, with 14 bases in between. The CDR3 nucleotides read TGCAGTGCTAGAGATGGGAGTTCACCTACCTACGAGCAGTACTTC. Translation gives CSARDGSSPTYEQYF.

This clonotype was picked up many times. J is TRBJ2-4 and V is TRBV20-1; tentatively, D is TRBD2 (6 bases). The CDR3 length is 17 residues. V lost 5 bases and J 1 base, leaving 21 bases between the germline ends. The germline V gene encodes CDR1 DFQATT and CDR2 SNEGSKA (reference sequence). The CDR3 protein is CSAPKPGVRAAKNIQYF. The CDR3 nucleotides are TGCAGTGCTCCCAAACCGGGAGTAAGGGCGGCCAAAAACATTCAGTACTTC.